The 19 T cell receptor beta chains below come from one sample, sequenced in a study of blood T cell repertoires in COVID-19. Sequenced by immunoSEQ multiplex PCR; TCRdb stores in-frame clones only, minus some. The sample lists approximately 26,000 clones, about nine tenths occurring once. Sequencing was carried out using peripheral blood. The receptors were gathered from a human donor in a cohort sampled during active COVID-19. The donor label of this sample is uncertain.

The chain has TRBV10-3 and TRBJ2-7, with TRBD2 identical over 12 bases. Per the germline V gene, CDR1 is ENHRY and CDR2 is SYGVKD. J lost 7 bases, V lost 5 bases, and 9 bases had no gene match. This CDR3 has 15 residues. This CDR3 is CAISHPGLAGLEQYF. CDR3 in DNA: TGTGCCATCAGTCACCCGGGACTAGCGGGTCTAGAGCAGTACTTC.

The chain links TRBV7-9 to TRBJ2-3; 9 bases are a match to TRBD2. CDR3 size: 15 residues. Germline V CDR1 and CDR2: SEHNR, FQNEAQ (reference sequence). V lost 5 bases and J lost 1; bases outside the gene matches: 4. The DNA for the CDR3 is TGTGCCAGCAGCCCCGCTAGCGGGGGCACAGATACGCAGTATTTT. Translated, it gives CASSPASGGTDTQYF.

The rearrangement uses TRBV12-3 or TRBV12-4 and TRBJ2-7; D gene uncertain. The ends were cut back, 1 base at V and 7 bases at J, with 11 bases in the middle. There are 13 residues in the CDR3. CDR3 region: CASSLDPGLEQYF. The DNA for the CDR3 is TGTGCCAGCAGTTTAGATCCGGGTCTAGAGCAGTACTTC.

V usage is TRBV5-1 and J usage is TRBJ1-1; a weak D match, TRBD1 (5 bases). This CDR3 has 16 residues. Trimming took off 5 bases at V and 6 bases at J, with 23 bases between the two ends. Germline V gives CDR1 SGHRS, CDR2 YFSETQ. This CDR3 reads CASSFSEPLPGAEAFF. In DNA form, the CDR3 reads TGCGCCAGCAGTTTCTCAGAACCCTTACCGGGGGCTGAAGCTTTCTTT. Full variable domain (remainder filled in from reference TRBV5-1 and TRBJ1-1): KAGVTQTPRYLIKTRGQQVTLSCSPISGHRSVSWYQQTPGQGLQFLFEYFSETQRNKGNFPGRFSGRQFSNSRSEMNVSTLELGDSALYLCASSFSEPLPGAEAFFGQGTRLTVV.

This clone was counted a single time. This rearrangement joins TRBV5-1 to TRBJ1-6, with D perhaps TRBD1 (5 bases). The germline V gene has CDR1 SGHRS and CDR2 YFSETQ. The CDR3 is 15 amino acids. V was shortened by 4 bases and J by 5 bases, with 13 bases between the two germline ends. CDR3 loop: CASSRPQGDNSPLHF. In DNA, the CDR3 is TGCGCCAGCAGCCGACCACAAGGGGATAATTCACCCCTCCACTTT.

The CDR3 DNA reads TGCAGTGCTAGTGTAGCGGGGGGCTACAATGAGCAGTTCTTC. Amino acids: CSASVAGGYNEQFF. The J gene is TRBJ2-1, the V gene TRBV20-1, with 10 bases matching TRBD2. CDR1 is DFQATT and CDR2 is SNEGSKA in the germline V gene (reference sequence). There are 14 residues in the CDR3. J was trimmed by 3 bases and V by 3 bases; bases with no gene match: 2.

The rearrangement links TRBV5-6 to TRBJ2-5; possibly TRBD2 for D (6 bases). This CDR3 has 14 amino acids. Germline assignment: CDR1 SGHDT and CDR2 YYEEEE. The V and J ends lost 0 bases and 3 bases respectively, with 9 bases between them. In DNA, the CDR3 is TGTGCCAGCAGCTTGGGAGGGGAGGAAGAGACCCAGTACTTC. Translating it yields CASSLGGEEETQYF.

The chain uses TRBV5-6 and TRBJ2-7; D is uncertain. Trimming took 0 bases from V and 0 from J, leaving 7 bases between them. The CDR3 spans 14 residues. In germline, CDR1 is SGHDT, CDR2 YYEEEE. The CDR3 protein is CASSLGLASYEQYF. The CDR3 nucleotides are TGTGCCAGCAGCTTGGGACTGGCCTCCTACGAGCAGTACTTC.

The V and J genes are TRBV5-1 and TRBJ1-1, with D possibly TRBD1 on 6 matching bases. The CDR3 has 14 residues. Germline CDR1 reads SGHRS; CDR2 reads YFSETQ. Between the trimmed V and J ends, which lost 2 bases and 1 base, there was a span of 9 bases. CDR3 in amino acids: CASSLQGGNTEAFF. In DNA, the CDR3 is TGCGCCAGCAGCTTACAGGGTGGGAACACTGAAGCTTTCTTT.

The chain links TRBV29-1 to TRBJ1-5; 8 nucleotides line up with TRBD1. CDR3 size: 14 residues. Germline trimming cut 4 bases from V and 5 bases from J; bases unmatched to any gene: 7. CDR1 is SQVTM, CDR2 ANQGSEA, per germline. The CDR3 loop is CSVVTGTGHQPQHF. The CDR3 region has the DNA TGCAGCGTTGTTACCGGGACAGGACATCAGCCCCAGCATTTT.

This clone was seen a few times. This chain's CDR3 is CASSPSRNQPQHF. The CDR3, as DNA: TGTGCCAGCAGCCCGTCCAGAAATCAGCCCCAGCATTTT. The J gene is TRBJ1-5, the V gene TRBV4-2; D is uncertain. Germline lookup yields CDR1 LGHNA and CDR2 YNFKEQ. This CDR3 is built from 13 residues. Trimming pared 4 bases from V and 4 bases from J, leaving 8 bases between.

The chain recombines TRBV5-1 with TRBJ2-3, with 10 bases aligning to TRBD2. This CDR3 region has 15 residues. Germline V lookup: CDR1 SGHRS, CDR2 YFSETQ. The junction had 5 bases not matched to a gene; V was cut back by 5 bases and J by 2 bases. In DNA form, the CDR3 reads TGCGCCAGCAGGCAGCGGGGGGGAGACACAGATACGCAGTATTTT. It translates to CASRQRGGDTDTQYF. The whole variable domain, remainder taken from reference TRBV5-1 and TRBJ2-3, is KAGVTQTPRYLIKTRGQQVTLSCSPISGHRSVSWYQQTPGQGLQFLFEYFSETQRNKGNFPGRFSGRQFSNSRSEMNVSTLELGDSALYLCASRQRGGDTDTQYFGPGTRLTVL.

This sequence joins TRBV18 and TRBJ1-2; D remains ambiguous. The germline V and J ends were trimmed by 2 bases and 7 bases, with 8 bases remaining between them. The CDR3 runs to 12 residues. Germline assignment: CDR1 KGHSH and CDR2 LQKENI. DNA for the CDR3: TGTGCCAGCTCACCAGCGACAACTGGCTACACCTTC. Residues: CASSPATTGYTF.

The chain couples TRBV5-1 to TRBJ2-7; D gene uncertain. Between the trimmed V and J ends, which lost 0 bases and 4 bases, there was a span of 8 bases. CDR1 and CDR2 (germline): SGHRS, YFSETQ. The CDR3 length is 13 residues. The CDR3 nucleotides read TGCGCCAGCAGCTTGGGTCTGCGATACGAGCAGTACTTC. It yields the protein CASSLGLRYEQYF.

The rearrangement joins TRBV23-1 to TRBJ2-7; TRBD1 matches 8 bases. TRBV23-1 is an open reading frame, and its role is uncertain. This CDR3 comprises 12 residues. Germline trimming cut 10 bases from V and 3 bases from J; bases unmatched to any gene: 5. DNA of the CDR3: TGCGCCAACAGGGGGGCCAGCTACGAGCAGTACTTC. Its protein is CANRGASYEQYF.

The V gene is TRBV7-2, the J gene TRBJ2-3; a possible D gene is TRBD1 (6 bases). Trimming removed 4 bases at V and 1 base at J, with 12 bases between. Germline V gene data show CDR1 as SGHTA and CDR2 as FQGNSA. The CDR3 is 15 amino acids. The CDR3 reads CASSSGQRRTDTQYF. In DNA, the CDR3 is TGTGCCAGCAGCTCTGGACAGCGCCGCACAGATACGCAGTATTTT.

J is TRBJ1-2 and V is TRBV29-1; D call uncertain. The CDR3 is 14 residues long. The germline V gene has CDR1 SQVTM and CDR2 ANQGSEA. V was cut by 0 bases and J by 2 bases, with 10 bases left in between. CDR3 in amino acids: CSVEESLQNYGYTF. CDR3 sequence (DNA): TGCAGCGTTGAAGAAAGTCTGCAGAACTATGGCTACACCTTC.

The chain carries TRBV11-3 and TRBJ2-5; D is ambiguous. The CDR3 has 12 residues. Germline lookup yields CDR1 SGHNT and CDR2 YENEEA. V was trimmed by 3 bases and J by 3 bases, leaving 5 bases between them. Here the CDR3 reads CASSFTEETQYF. Written as DNA, the CDR3 is TGTGCCAGCAGCTTTACGGAAGAGACCCAGTACTTC.

The gene calls are TRBV7-2 and TRBJ1-1; perhaps TRBD1 as D (5 bases). Germline CDR1 is SGHTA and CDR2 is FQGNSA. Trimming removed 1 base from V and 6 bases from J, with 15 bases in between. The CDR3 loop spans 15 amino acids. The CDR3, as DNA: TGTGCCAGCAGCTTAGGGGGACCCTGGGGGGCTGAAGCTTTCTTT. It yields the protein CASSLGGPWGAEAFF.